The T cell receptor beta chain under discussion was sequenced for a study of shared clonotypes between healthy human individuals. Study-wide findings and caveats: Around 4.7% of naive CD4 clonotypes were shared across a handful of donors.

Repertoires were generated with immunoSEQ multiplex PCR, while TCRdb's copy carries only in-frame clones and drops some. The sample contains 150,000 to 200,000 clones, 65% to 80% of which appear only once. Comment on this clone: What it binds is unknown.

Looked up from germline, CDR1 is GTSNPN and CDR2 is SVGIG (reference sequence). The CDR3 runs to 13 residues. V was pared by 3 bases and J by 1 base, with 9 bases between. Input material: memory CD4+ T cells sorted from blood. Indicated subset: CD45RA-negative fraction. The chain employs TRBV30 and TRBJ2-5; TRBD2 is a possible D gene (5 bases). The clonotype was recovered from a man aged 30-40 years in good health. The CDR3 DNA sequence: TGTGCCTGGAGCCTGGGGAGCCAAGAGACCCAGTACTTC. Translation gives CAWSLGSQETQYF.